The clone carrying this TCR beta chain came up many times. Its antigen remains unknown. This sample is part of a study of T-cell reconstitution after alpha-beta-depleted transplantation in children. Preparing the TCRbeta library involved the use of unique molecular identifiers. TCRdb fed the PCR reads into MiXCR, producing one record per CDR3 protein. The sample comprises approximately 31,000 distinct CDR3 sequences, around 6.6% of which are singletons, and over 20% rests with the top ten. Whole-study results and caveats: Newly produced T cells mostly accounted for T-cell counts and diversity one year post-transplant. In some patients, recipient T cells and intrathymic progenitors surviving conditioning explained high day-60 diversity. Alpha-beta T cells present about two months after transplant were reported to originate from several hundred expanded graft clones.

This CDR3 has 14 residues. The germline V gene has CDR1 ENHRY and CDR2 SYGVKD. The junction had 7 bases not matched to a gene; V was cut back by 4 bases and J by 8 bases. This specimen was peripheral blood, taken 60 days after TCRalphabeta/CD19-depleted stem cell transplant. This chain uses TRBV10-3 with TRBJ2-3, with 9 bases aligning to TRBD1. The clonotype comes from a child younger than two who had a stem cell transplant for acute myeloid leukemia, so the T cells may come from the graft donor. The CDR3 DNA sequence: TGTGCCATCAGTGTGCAACAGGGGGCGCGTACGCAGTATTTT. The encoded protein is CAISVQQGARTQYF.